What follows is one TCR beta chain and its context. Its antigen is not identified. This sample is drawn from a study of shared clonotypes between healthy human individuals. The overall study: Three CD4 naive, three CD4 memory, two CD8 naive and one CD8 memory plate were used per donor. Study-level findings and limits: For naive CD4 cells, 4% to 5% of clonotypes were shared across a handful of donors.

The germline V gene encodes CDR1 MNHNS and CDR2 SASEGT. Trimming at V came to 8 bases and at J to 7 bases, leaving 10 bases not matched to a gene. This CDR3 contains 15 residues. Sorted subsets were amplified in replicate PCRs using 200 to 250 ng DNA, 32,000 or so T cell genomes. TCRdb's table, derived via immunoSEQ multiplex PCR, lists solely in-frame clones and lacks some. This table holds about 1.5 million clones, 95% to 99% found once. The TCR was taken from a man aged 30-40 years in good health. The rearrangement links TRBV6-1 to TRBJ2-1; 11 nucleotides match TRBD2. Input material: naive CD4+ T cells sorted from blood. This sample's subset: CD45RA+ positively selected. The CDR3: CASLKLAGVGNEQFF. As DNA, the CDR3 is TGTGCCAGCCTGAAACTAGCGGGAGTAGGGAATGAGCAGTTCTTC.